A selection of T cell receptor beta chains follows, all from one sample in a study of blood T cell repertoires in COVID-19. The method was immunoSEQ multiplex PCR; TCRdb's version includes in-frame clones alone and lacks a portion of them. The table lists a few hundred thousand clones, more than 70% of them singletons. The sample was peripheral blood. All receptors come from a man aged 45-65 years with active or convalescent COVID-19. Each CDR3 is given with its conserved first and last residue. Each record gives: D gene, clone size, J gene, V gene, CDR3 DNA, CDR3 protein. The D gene is left open where the match is weak. Not all rows give a size; the values are once, few, many and, for expanded clones, a class.

>TRBD1|-|TRBJ1-1|TRBV23-1
TGCGCCAGCAGACACGTACTCCGGGACAGGGACACTGAAGCTTTCTTT
CASRHVLRDRDTEAFF
>TRBD1|-|TRBJ1-4|TRBV4-1
TGCGCCAGCAGCCAAGTCTTACATGGACAGGGGGATGAAAAACTGTTTTTT
CASSQVLHGQGDEKLFF
>-|-|TRBJ2-5|TRBV20-1
TGCAGTGCTAGTGTAGCAATCCAAGAGACCCAGTACTTC
CSASVAIQETQYF
>TRBD1|-|TRBJ1-5|TRBV19
TGTGCCAGTAGTATTGAGACAGGGGGCGGTGGGGGCAATCAGCCCCAGCATTTT
CASSIETGGGGGNQPQHF
>TRBD2|-|TRBJ2-3|TRBV7-2
TGTGCCAGCAGCCTGGGGGGAGGGGGCACAGATACGCAGTATTTT
CASSLGGGGTDTQYF
>-|-|TRBJ2-7|TRBV7-6
TGTGCCAGCAGCTTAGCCAGGGCTGGGGGGGAGCAGTACTTC
CASSLARAGGEQYF
>TRBD1|-|TRBJ1-5|TRBV7-8
TGTGCCAGCAGCTCGGACAGGGGACGACGCATTAGCAATCAGCCCCAGCATTTT
CASSSDRGRRISNQPQHF
>-|-|TRBJ1-1|TRBV6-6
TGTGCCAGCAGCTTCGTGGACAGTGAAGCTTTCTTT
CASSFVDSEAFF
>-|few|TRBJ2-1|TRBV19
TGTGCCAGTAGGAACGGAGGCTCCTACAATGAGCAGTTCTTC
CASRNGGSYNEQFF
>-|-|TRBJ1-1|TRBV6-4
TGTGCCAGCAGCGCCACGGGAGGCACTGAAGCTTTCTTT
CASSATGGTEAFF
>-|once|TRBJ2-3|TRBV6-2/TRBV6-3
TGTGCCAGCAGTTCTGATACGCAGTATTTT
CASSSDTQYF
>-|-|TRBJ2-7|TRBV7-7
TGTGCTAGCAGCCCCGCGAACTCCTACGAGCAGTACTTC
CASSPANSYEQYF
>TRBD2|-|TRBJ2-1|TRBV25-1
TGTGCCAGCAGTGAATGGGGGACTAGCGGGAAAAATGAGCAGTTCTTC
CASSEWGTSGKNEQFF
>-|-|TRBJ2-1|TRBV6-5
TGTGCCAGCAGTCTATCGACGGAGTACAATGAGCAGTTCTTC
CASSLSTEYNEQFF
>-|-|TRBJ1-6|TRBV14
TGTGCCAGCAAGGGTGACGGACAACATCAACCCCTCCACTTT
CASKGDGQHQPLHF
>-|-|TRBJ1-5|TRBV20-1
TGCAGTGCTAGTCGGCCGGGGGGCAATCAGCCCCAGCATTTT
CSASRPGGNQPQHF
>-|-|TRBJ1-6|TRBV19
TGTGCCAGTAGTATAGTGGCGGGGCAGGGTTCACCCCTCCACTTT
CASSIVAGQGSPLHF
>-|few|TRBJ1-1|TRBV10-3
TGTGCCATCAGTGAGTTACCCGGGGGGGAAGCTTTCTTT
CAISELPGGEAFF
>-|-|TRBJ1-5|TRBV6-2/TRBV6-3
TGTGCCAGCAGTTGGGGGGACGGTAGAGATAGCAATCAGCCCCAGCATTTT
CASSWGDGRDSNQPQHF
>TRBD1|-|TRBJ1-2|TRBV6-2/TRBV6-3
TGTGCCAGCAGTTACAAGAGGACAGGGGGAGGCTACACCTTC
CASSYKRTGGGYTF
>-|-|TRBJ2-7|TRBV27
TGTGCCAGCAGTTTATCGTGGGCAGGTCGGCTCGAGCAGTACTTC
CASSLSWAGRLEQYF
>TRBD1|-|TRBJ1-2|TRBV10-2
TGCGCCAGCAGCGGGACAGGGTGGGGTAGCTACACCTTC
CASSGTGWGSYTF
>TRBD2|-|TRBJ2-3|TRBV11-2
TGTGCCAGCAGCTTCCTAGGGGTGCGGGAGGGCCGCGATACGCAGTATTTT
CASSFLGVREGRDTQYF
>TRBD1|many|TRBJ1-1|TRBV28
TGTGCCAGCATCCAACTCAGAGCCCTCCGGGACAGGGGTCCCACTGAAGCTTTCTTT
CASIQLRALRDRGPTEAFF
>TRBD2|-|TRBJ2-3|TRBV5-4
TGTGCCAGCAGCCTCCGACTAGCGGGGTTCACAGATACGCAGTATTTT
CASSLRLAGFTDTQYF
>TRBD1|-|TRBJ1-6|TRBV12-3/TRBV12-4
TGTGCCAGCAGCCCACAGGGGTTGTCACCCCTCCACTTT
CASSPQGLSPLHF
>-|-|TRBJ2-1|TRBV6-1
TGTGCCAGCAGTGAAGCCGCGGGAACCTCCTACAATGAGCAGTTCTTC
CASSEAAGTSYNEQFF
>-|-|TRBJ1-2|TRBV28
TGTGCCAGCAGTTTAGGGGTTACAGGGACTGGCTACACCTTC
CASSLGVTGTGYTF
>TRBD1|-|TRBJ1-1|TRBV18
TGTGCCAGCTCACCAACAGGGGGCGCTGGTAACACTGAAGCTTTCTTT
CASSPTGGAGNTEAFF
>TRBD2|-|TRBJ2-2|TRBV5-8
TGTGCCAGCAGCATCGGACTAGCGGGAGCAGGGTACACCGGGGAGCTGTTTTTT
CASSIGLAGAGYTGELFF
>-|-|TRBJ2-1|TRBV25-1
TGTGCCAGCAGTGTTTCGACAGGAAGGGGGTTAAATGAGCAGTTCTTC
CASSVSTGRGLNEQFF
>TRBD2|-|TRBJ2-2|TRBV5-1
TGCGCCAGCAGCTTAGGGCTAGCGGGACCCGGGGAGCTGTTTTTT
CASSLGLAGPGELFF
>-|-|TRBJ2-7|TRBV19
TGTGCCAGTTCCCGCGGTACGGGGCGGGGGCAGTACTTC
CASSRGTGRGQYF
>TRBD2|-|TRBJ2-5|TRBV27
TGTGCCAGCAGCCCACTAGCGGGAGGGGAGACCCAGTACTTC
CASSPLAGGETQYF
>TRBD1|few|TRBJ1-6|TRBV5-3
TGTGCCAGAACCACAGGGGAGTCACCCCTCCACTTT
CARTTGESPLHF
>-|-|TRBJ1-1|TRBV6-6
TGTGCCAGCAGACCCTCGGTTGGCACTGAAGCTTTCTTT
CASRPSVGTEAFF
>-|-|TRBJ1-3|TRBV5-4
TGTGCCAGCAGCTTGGCAGGGTACTCTGGAAACACCATATATTTT
CASSLAGYSGNTIYF
>-|-|TRBJ1-1|TRBV9
TGTGCCAGCAGCGTAGCCTCCGGGGGGGAGAACACTGAAGCTTTCTTT
CASSVASGGENTEAFF
>-|-|TRBJ2-1|TRBV24-1
TGTGCCACCAGTTCAGGGACTAATGAGCAGTTCTTC
CATSSGTNEQFF
>TRBD1|-|TRBJ1-2|TRBV29-1
TGCAGCGTTGATATGCCAGGGGGCGCGGGCTATGGCTACACCTTC
CSVDMPGGAGYGYTF
>-|-|TRBJ1-2|TRBV19
TGTGCCAGTAGTTCCCGGTTAACGGACTATGGCTACACCTTC
CASSSRLTDYGYTF
>TRBD1|-|TRBJ2-5|TRBV5-1
TGCGCCAGCAGCTTCTCCGGGACAGGGCAAGAGACCCAGTACTTC
CASSFSGTGQETQYF
>TRBD2|-|TRBJ2-3|TRBV5-1
TGCGCCAGCAGCTTACTAGCGGGGGTCTACACAGATACGCAGTATTTT
CASSLLAGVYTDTQYF
>-|-|TRBJ2-5|TRBV20-1
TGCAGTGCTAGTCCCTCTTTGGCAGGGGGGGAGACCCAGTACTTC
CSASPSLAGGETQYF
>-|-|TRBJ1-5|TRBV7-8
TGTGCCAGCAGCTCGTACATGGGGGGATCCGGCCTCAATCAGCCCCAGCATTTT
CASSSYMGGSGLNQPQHF
>-|-|TRBJ1-2|TRBV29-1
TGCAGCGTAGTCGGGGGGCGGGATGGCTACACCTTC
CSVVGGRDGYTF
>TRBD2|-|TRBJ2-3|TRBV10-3
TGTGCCATCAGTGAGTTTGAATATCCGGGACTAGCTAGCACAGATACGCAGTATTTT
CAISEFEYPGLASTDTQYF
>TRBD2|-|TRBJ2-1|TRBV5-1
TGCGCCAGCAGGAAAGGGACTAGCGGGCTAGATGAGCAGTTCTTC
CASRKGTSGLDEQFF
>TRBD1|-|TRBJ1-5|TRBV6-5
TGTGCCACCGGACAGGAGCGGGGGGGATATCAGCCCCAGCATTTT
CATGQERGGYQPQHF
>TRBD2|many|TRBJ2-5|TRBV2
TGTGCCAGCAGTGTGGGACTAGCAGTATCGTACCAAGAGACCCAGTACTTC
CASSVGLAVSYQETQYF
>-|-|TRBJ1-3|TRBV3-1/TRBV3-2
TGTGCCAGCAGCCAAGAGTCAGGGTATGATGGAAACACCATATATTTT
CASSQESGYDGNTIYF
>TRBD1|-|TRBJ2-1|TRBV9
TGTGCCAGCAGCGTAGGGACAGGGACAAAAACTCACTTCAGCTCCTACAATGAGCAGTTCTTC
CASSVGTGTKTHFSSYNEQFF